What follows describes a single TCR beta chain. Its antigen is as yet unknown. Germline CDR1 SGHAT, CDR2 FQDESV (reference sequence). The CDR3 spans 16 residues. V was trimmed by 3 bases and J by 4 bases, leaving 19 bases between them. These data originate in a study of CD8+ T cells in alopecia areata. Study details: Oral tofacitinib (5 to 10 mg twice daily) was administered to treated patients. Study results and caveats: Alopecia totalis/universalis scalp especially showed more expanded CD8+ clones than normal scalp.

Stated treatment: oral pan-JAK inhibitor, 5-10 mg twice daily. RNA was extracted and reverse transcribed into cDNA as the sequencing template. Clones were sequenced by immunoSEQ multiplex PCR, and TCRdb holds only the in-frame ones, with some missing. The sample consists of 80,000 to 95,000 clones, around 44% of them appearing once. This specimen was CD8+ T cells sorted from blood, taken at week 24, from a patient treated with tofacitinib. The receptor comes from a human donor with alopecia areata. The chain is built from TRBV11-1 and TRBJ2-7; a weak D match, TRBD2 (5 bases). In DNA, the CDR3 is TGTGCCAGCAGCTTGGGCGTGGGAGAGGAGGCTTACGAGCAGTACTTC. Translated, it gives CASSLGVGEEAYEQYF.